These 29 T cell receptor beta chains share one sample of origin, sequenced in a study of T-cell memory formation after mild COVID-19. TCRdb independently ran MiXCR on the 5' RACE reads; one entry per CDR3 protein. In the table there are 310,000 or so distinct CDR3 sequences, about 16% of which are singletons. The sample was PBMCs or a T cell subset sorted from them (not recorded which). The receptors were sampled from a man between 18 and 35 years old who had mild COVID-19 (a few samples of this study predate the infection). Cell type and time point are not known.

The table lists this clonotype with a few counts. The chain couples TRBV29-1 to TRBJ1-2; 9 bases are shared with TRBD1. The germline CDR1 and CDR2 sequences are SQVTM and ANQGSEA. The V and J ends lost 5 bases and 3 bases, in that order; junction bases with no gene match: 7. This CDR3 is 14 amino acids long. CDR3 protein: CSVPHRDRDYGYTF. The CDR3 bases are TGCAGCGTTCCACACCGGGACAGGGACTATGGCTACACCTTC.

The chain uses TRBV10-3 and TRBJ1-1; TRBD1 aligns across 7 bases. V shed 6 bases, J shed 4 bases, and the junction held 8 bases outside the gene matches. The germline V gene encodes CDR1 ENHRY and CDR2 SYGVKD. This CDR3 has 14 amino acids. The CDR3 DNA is TGTGCCATCAGCGAGGGGGCGCCGGTCACTGAAGCTTTCTTT. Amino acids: CAISEGAPVTEAFF.

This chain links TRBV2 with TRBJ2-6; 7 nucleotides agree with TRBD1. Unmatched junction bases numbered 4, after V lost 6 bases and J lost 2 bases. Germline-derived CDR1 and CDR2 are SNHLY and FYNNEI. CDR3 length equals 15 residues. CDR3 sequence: CASRRGTAGANVLTF. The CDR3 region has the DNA TGTGCCAGCAGGAGGGGGACAGCTGGGGCCAACGTCCTGACTTTC.

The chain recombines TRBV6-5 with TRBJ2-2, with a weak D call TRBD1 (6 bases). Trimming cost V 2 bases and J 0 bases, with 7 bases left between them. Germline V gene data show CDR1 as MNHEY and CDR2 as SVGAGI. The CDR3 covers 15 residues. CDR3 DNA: TGTGCCAGCAGTTACGGACAGCCGAACACCGGGGAGCTGTTTTTT. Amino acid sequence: CASSYGQPNTGELFF.

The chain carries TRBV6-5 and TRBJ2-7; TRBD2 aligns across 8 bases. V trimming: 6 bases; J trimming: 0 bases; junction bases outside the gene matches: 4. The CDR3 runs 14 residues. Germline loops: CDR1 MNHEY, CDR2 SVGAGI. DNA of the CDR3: TGTGCCAGCAGCCGGAGCGGGAGCTCCTACGAGCAGTACTTC. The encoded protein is CASSRSGSSYEQYF.

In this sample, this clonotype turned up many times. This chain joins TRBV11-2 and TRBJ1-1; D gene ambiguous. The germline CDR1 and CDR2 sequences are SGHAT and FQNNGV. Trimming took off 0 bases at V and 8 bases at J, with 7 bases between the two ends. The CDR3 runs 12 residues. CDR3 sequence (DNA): TGTGCCAGCAGCTTAGATACAGCCGAAGCTTTCTTT. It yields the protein CASSLDTAEAFF.

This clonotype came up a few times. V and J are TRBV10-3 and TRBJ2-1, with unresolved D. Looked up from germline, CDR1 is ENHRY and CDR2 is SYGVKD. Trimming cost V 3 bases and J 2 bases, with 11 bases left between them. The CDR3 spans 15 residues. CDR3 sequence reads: CAISDPRITYNEQFF. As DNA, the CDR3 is TGTGCCATCAGTGACCCCCGAATAACCTACAATGAGCAGTTCTTC.

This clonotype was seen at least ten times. In DNA, the CDR3 is TGTGCCAGCAGCGGAGAAAATTTAGAGCAGTTCTTC. This gives the protein CASSGENLEQFF. The V gene is TRBV11-2, the J gene TRBJ2-1; no reliable D call. The germline gives CDR1 SGHAT, CDR2 FQNNGV. The V end was cut by 5 bases, the J end by 10 bases, with 12 bases between. This CDR3 is built from 12 residues.

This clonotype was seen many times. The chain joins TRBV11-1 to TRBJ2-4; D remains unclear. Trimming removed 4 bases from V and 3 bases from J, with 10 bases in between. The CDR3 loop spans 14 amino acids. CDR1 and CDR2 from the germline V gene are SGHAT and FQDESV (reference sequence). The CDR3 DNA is TGTGCCAGCAGCTCACGACAAGTCAAAAACATTCAGTACTTC. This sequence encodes CASSSRQVKNIQYF.

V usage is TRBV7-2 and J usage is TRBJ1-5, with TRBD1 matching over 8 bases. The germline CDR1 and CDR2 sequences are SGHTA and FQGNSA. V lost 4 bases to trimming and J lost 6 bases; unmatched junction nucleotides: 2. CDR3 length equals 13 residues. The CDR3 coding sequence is TGTGCCAGCAGCTCGGACAGGGCTCAGCCCCAGCATTTT. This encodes CASSSDRAQPQHF.

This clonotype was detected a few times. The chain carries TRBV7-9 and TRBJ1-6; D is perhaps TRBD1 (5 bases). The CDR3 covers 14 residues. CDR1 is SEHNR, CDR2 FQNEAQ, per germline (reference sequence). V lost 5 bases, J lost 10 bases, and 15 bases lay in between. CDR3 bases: TGTGCCAGCAGCCCTAGTGGGGCCAACTCACCCCTCCACTTT. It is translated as CASSPSGANSPLHF.

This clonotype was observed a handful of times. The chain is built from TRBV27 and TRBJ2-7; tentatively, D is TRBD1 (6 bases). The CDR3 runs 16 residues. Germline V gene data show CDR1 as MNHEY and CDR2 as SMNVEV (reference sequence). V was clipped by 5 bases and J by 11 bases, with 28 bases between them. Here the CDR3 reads CASSIDPNRAVNSEYF. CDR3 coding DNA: TGTGCCAGCAGTATTGATCCCAACAGGGCGGTGAACTCGGAGTACTTC.

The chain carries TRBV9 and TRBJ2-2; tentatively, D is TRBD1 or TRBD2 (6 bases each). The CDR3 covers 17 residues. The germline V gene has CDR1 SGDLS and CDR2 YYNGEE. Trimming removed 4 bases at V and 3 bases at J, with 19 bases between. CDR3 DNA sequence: TGTGCCAGCAGCTTAAAGAAAAGGGGGGTAGACACCGGGGAGCTGTTTTTT. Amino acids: CASSLKKRGVDTGELFF.

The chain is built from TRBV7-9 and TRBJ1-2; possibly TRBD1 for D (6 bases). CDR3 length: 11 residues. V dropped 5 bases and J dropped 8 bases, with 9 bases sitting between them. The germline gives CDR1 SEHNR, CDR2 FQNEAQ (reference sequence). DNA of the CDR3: TGTGCCAGCAGCCCCCAGGGGGGCTACACCTTC. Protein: CASSPQGGYTF.

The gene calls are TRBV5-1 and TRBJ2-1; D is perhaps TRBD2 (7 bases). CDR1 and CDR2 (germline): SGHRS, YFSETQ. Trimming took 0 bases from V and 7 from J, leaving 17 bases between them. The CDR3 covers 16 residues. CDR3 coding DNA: TGCGCCAGCAGCTTGGTGCCGGGGGCCGGGGGGAATGAGCAGTTCTTC. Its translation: CASSLVPGAGGNEQFF.

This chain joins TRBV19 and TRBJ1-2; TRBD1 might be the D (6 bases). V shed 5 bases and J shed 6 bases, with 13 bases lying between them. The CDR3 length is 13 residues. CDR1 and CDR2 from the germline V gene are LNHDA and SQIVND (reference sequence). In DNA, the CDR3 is TGTGCCAGTAGTGTTGGACAGTTGGATGGCTACACCTTC. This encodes CASSVGQLDGYTF.

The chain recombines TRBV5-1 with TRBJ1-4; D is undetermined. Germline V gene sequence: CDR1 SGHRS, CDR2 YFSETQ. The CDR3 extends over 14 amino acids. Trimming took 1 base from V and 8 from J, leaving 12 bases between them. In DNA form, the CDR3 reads TGCGCCAGCAGCTTGAGAGGGATAGACGAAAAACTGTTTTTT. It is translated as CASSLRGIDEKLFF.

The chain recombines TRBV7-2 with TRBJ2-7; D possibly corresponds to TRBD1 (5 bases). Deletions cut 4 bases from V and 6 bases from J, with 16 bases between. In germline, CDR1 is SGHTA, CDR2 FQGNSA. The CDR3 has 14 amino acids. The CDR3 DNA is TGTGCCAGCAGCTCCCGGACCAGGGCCCCCGAGCAGTACTTC. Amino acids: CASSSRTRAPEQYF.

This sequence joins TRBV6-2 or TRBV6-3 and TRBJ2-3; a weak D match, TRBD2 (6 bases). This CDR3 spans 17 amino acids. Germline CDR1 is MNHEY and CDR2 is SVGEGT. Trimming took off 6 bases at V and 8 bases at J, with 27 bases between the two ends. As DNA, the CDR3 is TGTGCCAGCAGATCCGTCGGGCTAGCGATGGGTAGGGGTACGCAGTATTTT. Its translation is CASRSVGLAMGRGTQYF.

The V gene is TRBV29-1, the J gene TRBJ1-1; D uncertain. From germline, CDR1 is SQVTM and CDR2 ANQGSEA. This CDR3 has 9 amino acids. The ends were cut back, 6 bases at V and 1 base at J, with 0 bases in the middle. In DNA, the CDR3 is TGCAGCGTGAACACTGAAGCTTTCTTT. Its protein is CSVNTEAFF.

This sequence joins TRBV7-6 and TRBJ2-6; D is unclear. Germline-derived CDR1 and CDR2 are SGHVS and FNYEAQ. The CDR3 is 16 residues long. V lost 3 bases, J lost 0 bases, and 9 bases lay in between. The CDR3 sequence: CASSFRPPSGANVLTF. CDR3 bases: TGTGCCAGCAGCTTCAGGCCCCCCTCTGGGGCCAACGTCCTGACTTTC.

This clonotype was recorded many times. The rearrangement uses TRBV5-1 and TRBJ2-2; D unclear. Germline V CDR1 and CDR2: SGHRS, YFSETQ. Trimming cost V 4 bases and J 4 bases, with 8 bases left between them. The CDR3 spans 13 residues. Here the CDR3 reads CASSRSGTGELFF. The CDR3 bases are TGCGCCAGCAGCAGGTCAGGCACCGGGGAGCTGTTTTTT. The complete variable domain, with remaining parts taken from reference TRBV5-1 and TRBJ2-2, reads KAGVTQTPRYLIKTRGQQVTLSCSPISGHRSVSWYQQTPGQGLQFLFEYFSETQRNKGNFPGRFSGRQFSNSRSEMNVSTLELGDSALYLCASSRSGTGELFFGEGSRLTVL.

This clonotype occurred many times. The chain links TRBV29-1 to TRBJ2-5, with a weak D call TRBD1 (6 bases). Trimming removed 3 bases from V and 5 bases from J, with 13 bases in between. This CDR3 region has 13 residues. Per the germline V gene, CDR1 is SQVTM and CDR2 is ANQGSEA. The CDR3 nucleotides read TGCAGCGTTGACTCAGGGGCTGGGGAGACCCAGTACTTC. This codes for CSVDSGAGETQYF.

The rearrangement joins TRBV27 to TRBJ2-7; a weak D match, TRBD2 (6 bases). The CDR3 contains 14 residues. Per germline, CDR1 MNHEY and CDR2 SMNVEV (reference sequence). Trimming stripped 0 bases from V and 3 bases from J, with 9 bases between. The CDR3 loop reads CASSLSGLYYEQYF. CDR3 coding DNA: TGTGCCAGCAGTTTATCGGGACTCTACTACGAGCAGTACTTC.

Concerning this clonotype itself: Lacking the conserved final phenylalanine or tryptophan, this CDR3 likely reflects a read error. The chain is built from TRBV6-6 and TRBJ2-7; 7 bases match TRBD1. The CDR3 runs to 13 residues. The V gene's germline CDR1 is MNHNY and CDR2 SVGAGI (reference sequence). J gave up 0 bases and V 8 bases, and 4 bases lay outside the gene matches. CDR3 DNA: TGTGCCAGCGGGGGACAGAGCTCCTACGAGCAGTACTCC. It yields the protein CASGGQSSYEQYS.

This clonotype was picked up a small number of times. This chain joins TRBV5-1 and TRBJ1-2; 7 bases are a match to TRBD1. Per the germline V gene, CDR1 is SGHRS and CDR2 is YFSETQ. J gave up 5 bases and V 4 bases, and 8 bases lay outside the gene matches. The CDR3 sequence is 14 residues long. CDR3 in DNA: TGCGCCAGCAGCCCCGAAAGACAGGGATATGGCTACACCTTC. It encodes CASSPERQGYGYTF.

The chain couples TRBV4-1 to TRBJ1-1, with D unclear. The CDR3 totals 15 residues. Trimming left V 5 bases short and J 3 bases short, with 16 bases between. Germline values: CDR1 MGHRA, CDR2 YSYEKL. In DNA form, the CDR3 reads TGCGCCAGCAGCGGGGTAGGTAGGTCATACACTGAAGCTTTCTTT. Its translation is CASSGVGRSYTEAFF.

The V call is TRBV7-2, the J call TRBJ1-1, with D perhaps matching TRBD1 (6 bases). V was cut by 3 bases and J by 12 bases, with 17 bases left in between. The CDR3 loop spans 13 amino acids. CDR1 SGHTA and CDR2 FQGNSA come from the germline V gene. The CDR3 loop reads CASSLLRQDRSFF. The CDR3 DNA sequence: TGTGCCAGCAGCTTGCTAAGACAGGATCGATCTTTCTTT.

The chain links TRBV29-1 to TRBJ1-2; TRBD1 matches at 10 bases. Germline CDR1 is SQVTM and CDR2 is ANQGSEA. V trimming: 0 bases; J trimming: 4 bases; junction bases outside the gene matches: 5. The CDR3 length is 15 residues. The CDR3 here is CSVEERDRGPYGYTF. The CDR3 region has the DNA TGCAGCGTTGAAGAAAGGGACAGGGGTCCCTATGGCTACACCTTC.